This T cell receptor beta chain stems from a study of cytomegalovirus exposure and HLA in healthy donors. Study context: There were 90 million to 140 million unique TCR beta sequences, drawn from approximately 180 million T cells, in an earlier analysis.

The PCR made use of 60 Vbeta and 13 Jbeta primers. The repertoire was sequenced with immunoSEQ multiplex PCR; TCRdb's copy has only in-frame clones and lacks some. This table has over 200,000 clones, roughly 79% appearing once. About this clone: Its antigen is not known.

Study-wide results and limits: TCR beta V- and J-gene trimming, according to a later analysis, was linked to a missense DCLRE1C variant. An analysis was carried out at a later point. It showed that HLA-associated TCR beta chains were more clonally expanded than equally common non-associated chains.

The CDR3 has 14 residues. CDR1 and CDR2 (germline): MNHEY, SMNVEV (reference sequence). V lost 3 bases and J 8 bases, leaving 16 bases between the germline ends. The origin of this receptor is a woman aged 40 to 50 in good health and CMV-seronegative. This chain uses TRBV27 with TRBJ1-2, with D perhaps matching TRBD1 (5 bases). The sequenced sample consisted of PBMCs. CDR3 bases: TGTGCCAGCAGTTTCAGTTGGGGCGGCGAGGGCTACACCTTC. Translating gives CASSFSWGGEGYTF.